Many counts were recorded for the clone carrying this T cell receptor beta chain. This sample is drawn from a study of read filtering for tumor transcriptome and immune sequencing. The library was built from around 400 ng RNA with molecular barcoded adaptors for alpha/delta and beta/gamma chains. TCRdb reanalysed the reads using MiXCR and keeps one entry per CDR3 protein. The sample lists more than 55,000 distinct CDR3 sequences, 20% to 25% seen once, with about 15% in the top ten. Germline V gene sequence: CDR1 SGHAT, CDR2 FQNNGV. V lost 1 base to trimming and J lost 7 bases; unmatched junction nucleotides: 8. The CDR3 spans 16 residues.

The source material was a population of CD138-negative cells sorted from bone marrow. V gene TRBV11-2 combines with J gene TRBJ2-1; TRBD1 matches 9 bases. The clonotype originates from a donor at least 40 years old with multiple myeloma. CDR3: CASSLVLGQGRNEQFF. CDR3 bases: TGTGCCAGCAGCTTAGTTTTGGGACAGGGTAGGAATGAGCAGTTCTTC.